The clone carrying this TCR beta chain was seen just once. A single record per CDR3 protein comes from TCRdb applying MiXCR to the RACE reads. The sample consists of approximately 90,000 distinct CDR3 sequences, 9.5% to 15% of them appearing once. This entry is derived from a study of human T cells and chemical hapten exposure. The time point denotes: patch test 1, 2 weeks after DPC sensitization. The treatment is: therapeutic diphenylcyclopropenone sensitization with weekly scalp DPC. Sample: whole blood, taken in connection with sensitization to the hapten diphenylcyclopropenone (DPC). This receptor was identified in a woman aged 40 to 50 with alopecia areata. Some clones in this sample may be carry-over from other donors' samples.

In nucleotides, the CDR3 is TGCAGTGCTAGAGAGGGGGCAAGCCGGGCAGATACGCAGTATTTT. Translating gives CSAREGASRADTQYF. The chain recombines TRBV20-1 with TRBJ2-3, with a possible D match to TRBD1 (6 bases). The CDR3 sequence is 15 residues long. CDR1 is DFQATT, CDR2 SNEGSKA, per germline (reference sequence). Trimming removed 0 bases at V and 4 bases at J, with 14 bases between.